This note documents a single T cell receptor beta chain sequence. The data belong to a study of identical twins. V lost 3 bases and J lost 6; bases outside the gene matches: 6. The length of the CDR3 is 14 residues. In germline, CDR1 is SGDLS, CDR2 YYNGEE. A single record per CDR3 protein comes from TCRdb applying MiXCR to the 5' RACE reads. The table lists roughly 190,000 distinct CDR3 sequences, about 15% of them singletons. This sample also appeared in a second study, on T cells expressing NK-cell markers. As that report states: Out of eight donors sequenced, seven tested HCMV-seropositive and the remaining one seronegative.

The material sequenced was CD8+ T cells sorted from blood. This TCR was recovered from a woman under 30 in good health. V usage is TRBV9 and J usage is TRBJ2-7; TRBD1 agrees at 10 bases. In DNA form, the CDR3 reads TGTGCCAGCAGCGCCCGGGACAGGGGTGCCGAGCAGTACTTC. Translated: CASSARDRGAEQYF.